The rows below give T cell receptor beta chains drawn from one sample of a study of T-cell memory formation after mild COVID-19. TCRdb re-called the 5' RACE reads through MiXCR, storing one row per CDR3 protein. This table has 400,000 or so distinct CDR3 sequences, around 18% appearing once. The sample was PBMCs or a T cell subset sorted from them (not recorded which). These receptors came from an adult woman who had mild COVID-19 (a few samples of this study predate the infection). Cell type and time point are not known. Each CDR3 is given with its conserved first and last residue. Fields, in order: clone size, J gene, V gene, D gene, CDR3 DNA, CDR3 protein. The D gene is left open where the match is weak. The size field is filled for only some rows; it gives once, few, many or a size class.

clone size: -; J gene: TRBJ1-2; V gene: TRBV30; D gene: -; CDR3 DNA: TGTGCCTGGAGTGGACGGATTGGGCGGGCGGGTGGCTACACCTTC; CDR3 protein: CAWSGRIGRAGGYTF
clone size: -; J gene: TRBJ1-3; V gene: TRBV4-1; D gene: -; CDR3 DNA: TGCGCCAGCAGCCAACCACCTTGGCGGGGAAACACCATATATTTT; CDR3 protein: CASSQPPWRGNTIYF
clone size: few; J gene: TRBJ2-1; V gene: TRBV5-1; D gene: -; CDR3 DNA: TGCGCCAGCAGCCTAGGTTTTACGAATGAGCAGTTCTTC; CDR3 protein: CASSLGFTNEQFF
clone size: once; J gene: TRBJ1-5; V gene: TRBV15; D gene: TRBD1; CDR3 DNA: TGTGCCACCAGCAGAGTGGACAGGGGCAATCAGCCCCAGCATTTT; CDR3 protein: CATSRVDRGNQPQHF
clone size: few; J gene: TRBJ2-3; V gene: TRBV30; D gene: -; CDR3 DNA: TGTGCCTGGAGTGGACAGAAAGGGCAGTATTTT; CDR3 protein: CAWSGQKGQYF
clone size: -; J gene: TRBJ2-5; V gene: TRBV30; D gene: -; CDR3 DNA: TGTGCCTGGGGGGCCGGCAGGGAAGAGACCCAGTACTTC; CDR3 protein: CAWGAGREETQYF
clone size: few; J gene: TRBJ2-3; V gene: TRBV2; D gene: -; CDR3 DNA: TGTGCCAGCACCGACATCGCCCGCACAGATACGCAGTATTTT; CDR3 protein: CASTDIARTDTQYF
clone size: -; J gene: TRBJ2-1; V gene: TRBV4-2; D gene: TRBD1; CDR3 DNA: TGTGCCAGCAGCCAGGCAGACAGGGACTACAATGAGCAGTTCTTC; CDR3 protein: CASSQADRDYNEQFF
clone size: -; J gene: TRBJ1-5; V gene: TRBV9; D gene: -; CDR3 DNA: TGTGCCAGCAGCGTAGGGGGTAACGGCAATCAGCCCCAGCATTTT; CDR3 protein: CASSVGGNGNQPQHF
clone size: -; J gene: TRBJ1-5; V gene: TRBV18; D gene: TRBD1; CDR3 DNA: TGTGCCAGCTCACCTGACAGGGCTCAGCCCCAGCATTTT; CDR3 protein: CASSPDRAQPQHF
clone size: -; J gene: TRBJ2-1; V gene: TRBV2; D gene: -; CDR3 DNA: TGTGCCAGCAGTGAGATACAGCCCAATGAGCAGTTCTTC; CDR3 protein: CASSEIQPNEQFF
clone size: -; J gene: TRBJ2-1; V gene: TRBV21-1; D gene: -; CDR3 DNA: TGTGCCAGCAGCAAAAACGAGCGGCAGAGCTCCTACAATGAGCAGTTCTTC; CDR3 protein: CASSKNERQSSYNEQFF
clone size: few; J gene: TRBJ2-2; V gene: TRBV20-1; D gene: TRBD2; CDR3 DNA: TGCAGTGCTAGACGCGCGTCGGGGGGGGGCACCGGGGAGCTGTTTTTT; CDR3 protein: CSARRASGGGTGELFF
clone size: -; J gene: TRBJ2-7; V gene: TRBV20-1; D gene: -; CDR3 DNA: TGCAGTGCTAGAGACCCCACCTTAGGGGGATACGAGCAGTACTTC; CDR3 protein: CSARDPTLGGYEQYF
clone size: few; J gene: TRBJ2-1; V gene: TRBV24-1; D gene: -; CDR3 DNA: TGTGCCACCAGTGATTCCCGGGTAGAGCAGTTCTTC; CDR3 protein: CATSDSRVEQFF
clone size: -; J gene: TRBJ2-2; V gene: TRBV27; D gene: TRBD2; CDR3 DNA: TGTGCCAGCAGTTTGGGCGGGAGTTCCGGGGAGCTGTTTTTT; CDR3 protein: CASSLGGSSGELFF
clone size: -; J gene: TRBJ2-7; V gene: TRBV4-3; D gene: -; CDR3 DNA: TGCGCCAGCAGCCAAGGCTACAGGGGGACTAGCTCCTACGAGCAGTACTTC; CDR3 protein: CASSQGYRGTSSYEQYF
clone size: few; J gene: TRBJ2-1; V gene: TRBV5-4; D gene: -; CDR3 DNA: TGTGCCAGCGCACCTTCCTCCTACAATGAGCAGTTCTTC; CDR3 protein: CASAPSSYNEQFF
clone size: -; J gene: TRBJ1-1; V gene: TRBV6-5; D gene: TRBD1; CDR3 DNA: TGTGCCAGCAGTTACTCGATAACAGGGGTGAACACTGAAGCTTTCTTT; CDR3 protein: CASSYSITGVNTEAFF
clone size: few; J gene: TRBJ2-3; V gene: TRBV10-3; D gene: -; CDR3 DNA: TGTGCCACCTGCCGTGGGGACAAACACACAGATACGCAGTATTTT; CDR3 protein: CATCRGDKHTDTQYF
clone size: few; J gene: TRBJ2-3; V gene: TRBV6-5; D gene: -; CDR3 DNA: TGTGCCAGCAGTTACTCGGGATCACTGATCACAGATACGCAGTATTTT; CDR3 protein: CASSYSGSLITDTQYF
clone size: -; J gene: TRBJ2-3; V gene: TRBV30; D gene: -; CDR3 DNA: TGTGCCTGGAGTAGTACTAGCCTCACAGATACGCAGTATTTT; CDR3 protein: CAWSSTSLTDTQYF
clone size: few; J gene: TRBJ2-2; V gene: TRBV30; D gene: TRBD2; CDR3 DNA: TGTGCCTGGATTCCCTTCGTTGCGGGAGCTTACACCGGGGAGCTGTTTTTT; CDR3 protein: CAWIPFVAGAYTGELFF
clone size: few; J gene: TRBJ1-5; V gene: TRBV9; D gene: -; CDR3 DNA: TGTGCCAGCAGTGATGGGGGTCAGCCCCAGCATTTT; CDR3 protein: CASSDGGQPQHF
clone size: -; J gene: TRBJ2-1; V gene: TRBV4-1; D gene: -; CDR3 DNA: TGCGCCAGCACTAACTCCTACAATGAGCAGTTCTTC; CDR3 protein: CASTNSYNEQFF
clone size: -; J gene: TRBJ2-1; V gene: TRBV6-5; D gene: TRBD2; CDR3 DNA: TGTGCCAGCATAAGCGGGAGTCCCTACAATGAGCAGTTCTTC; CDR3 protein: CASISGSPYNEQFF
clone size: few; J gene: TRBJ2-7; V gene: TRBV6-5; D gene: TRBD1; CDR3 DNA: TGTGCCAGCAGTTATCAGGGGGTCTCCTACGAGCAGTACTTC; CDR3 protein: CASSYQGVSYEQYF
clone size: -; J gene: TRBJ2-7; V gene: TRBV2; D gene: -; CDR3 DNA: TGTGCCAGCAGTGGGGACGGGAGCCCAACCTACGAGCAGTACTTC; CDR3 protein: CASSGDGSPTYEQYF
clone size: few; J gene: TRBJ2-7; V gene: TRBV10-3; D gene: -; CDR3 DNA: TGTGCCATCAGGGGGACATCGGGCGTCGCCGACTTC; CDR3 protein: CAIRGTSGVADF
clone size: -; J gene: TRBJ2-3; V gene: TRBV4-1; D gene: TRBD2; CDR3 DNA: TGCGCCAGCAGCCAGCGGACTAGCGGGGCTTCAGATACGCAGTATTTT; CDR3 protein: CASSQRTSGASDTQYF
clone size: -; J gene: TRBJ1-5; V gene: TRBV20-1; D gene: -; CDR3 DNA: TGCAGTGCTAGGCCAGGGGGCAATCAGCCCCAGCATTTT; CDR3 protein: CSARPGGNQPQHF
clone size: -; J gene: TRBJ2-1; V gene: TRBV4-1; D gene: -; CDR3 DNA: TGCGCCAGCAGCCCTCCCGGCGGGTTTGAGCAGTTCTTC; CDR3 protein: CASSPPGGFEQFF
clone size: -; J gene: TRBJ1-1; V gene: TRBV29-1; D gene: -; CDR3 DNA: TGCAGCGTTTCCAGGGGAAACACTGAAGCTTTCTTT; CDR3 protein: CSVSRGNTEAFF
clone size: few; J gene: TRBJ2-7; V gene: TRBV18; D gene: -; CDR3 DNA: TGTGCCAGCTCACCTAGTCTCGAACAAAATTACGAGCAGTACTTC; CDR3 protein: CASSPSLEQNYEQYF
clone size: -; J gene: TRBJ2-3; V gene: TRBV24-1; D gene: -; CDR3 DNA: TGTGCCACCAGTGATTTGAGGGGAGGAGCAGATACGCAGTATTTT; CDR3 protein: CATSDLRGGADTQYF
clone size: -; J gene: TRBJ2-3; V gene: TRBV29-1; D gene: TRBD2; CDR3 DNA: TGCAGCGTCCCACCGGCGGGAGGGAACACAGATACGCAGTATTTT; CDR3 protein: CSVPPAGGNTDTQYF
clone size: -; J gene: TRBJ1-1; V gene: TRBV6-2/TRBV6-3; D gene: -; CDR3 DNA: TGTGCCAGCAGTTGGACCAGACTGAACACTGAAGCTTTCTTT; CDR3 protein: CASSWTRLNTEAFF
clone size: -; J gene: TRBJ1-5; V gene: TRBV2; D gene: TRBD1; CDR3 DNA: TGTGCCAGCGAGACAGGGTTTGATCAGCCCCAGCATTTT; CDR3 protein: CASETGFDQPQHF
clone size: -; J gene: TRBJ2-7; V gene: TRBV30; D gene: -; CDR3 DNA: TGTGCCTGGAGGTGGGGAATTTACGAGCAGTACTTC; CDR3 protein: CAWRWGIYEQYF
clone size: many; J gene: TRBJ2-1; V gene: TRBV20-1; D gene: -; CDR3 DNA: TGCAGTGCGTGGAGGGCCGATGGGGCCTACAATGAGCAGTTCTTC; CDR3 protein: CSAWRADGAYNEQFF
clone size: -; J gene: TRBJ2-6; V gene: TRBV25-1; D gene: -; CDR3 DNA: TGTGCCAGCAGTGAATGGGGGGACGCAGCCTCTGGGGCCAACGTCCTGACTTTC; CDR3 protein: CASSEWGDAASGANVLTF
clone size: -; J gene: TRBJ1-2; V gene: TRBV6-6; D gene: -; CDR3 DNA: TGTGCCAGCACCTTGGGCAGGCGCTATGGCTACACCTTC; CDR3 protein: CASTLGRRYGYTF
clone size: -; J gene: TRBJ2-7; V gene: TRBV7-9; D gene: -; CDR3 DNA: TGTGCCAGCAGCCCGCTTCCCGGGTCCGGGACGGTCTACGAGCAGTACTTC; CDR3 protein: CASSPLPGSGTVYEQYF
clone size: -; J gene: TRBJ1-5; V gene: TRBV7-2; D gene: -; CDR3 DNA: TGTGCCAGCAGCTCCGGCACGATGGGCAATCAGCCCCAGCATTTT; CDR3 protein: CASSSGTMGNQPQHF
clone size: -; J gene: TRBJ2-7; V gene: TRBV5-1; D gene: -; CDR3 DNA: TGCGCCAGCAGCTTGGGGGCGGGCGCGACCTCCTACGAGCAGTACTTC; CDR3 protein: CASSLGAGATSYEQYF
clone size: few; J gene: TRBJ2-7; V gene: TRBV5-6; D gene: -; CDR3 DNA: TGTGCCAGCAGCTTACGTCTGGGGGCGGCGATCTACGAGCAGTACTTC; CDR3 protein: CASSLRLGAAIYEQYF
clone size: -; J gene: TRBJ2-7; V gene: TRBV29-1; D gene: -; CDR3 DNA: TGCAGCGTTGGGCTAACAGATCGCTCCTACGAGCAGTACTTC; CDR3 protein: CSVGLTDRSYEQYF
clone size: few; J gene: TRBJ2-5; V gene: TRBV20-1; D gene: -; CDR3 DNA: TGCAGTGCTTCGCTTACCAGGGTTCGGGAGACCCAGTACTTC; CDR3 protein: CSASLTRVRETQYF
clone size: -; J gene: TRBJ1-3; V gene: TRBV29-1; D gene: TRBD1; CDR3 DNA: TGCAGCGTCTCCAGGGGGCTCTCTGGAAACACCATATATTTT; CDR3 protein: CSVSRGLSGNTIYF
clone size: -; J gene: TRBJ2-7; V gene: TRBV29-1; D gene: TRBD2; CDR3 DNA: TGCAGCGTGGGGGGACTAGGTATCTACGAGCAGTACTTC; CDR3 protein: CSVGGLGIYEQYF
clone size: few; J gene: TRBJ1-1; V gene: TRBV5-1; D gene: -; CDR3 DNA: TGCGCCAGCAGCCCCCCCCGGGAGGACACTGAAGCTTTCTTT; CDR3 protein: CASSPPREDTEAFF
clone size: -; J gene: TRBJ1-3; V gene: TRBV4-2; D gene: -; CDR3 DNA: TGTGCCAGCAGCCAAGAGGGGCTAAACACCATATATTTT; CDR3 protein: CASSQEGLNTIYF
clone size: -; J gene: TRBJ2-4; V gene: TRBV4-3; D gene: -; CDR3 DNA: TGCGCCAGCAGCCAAGAGGGTTCCGGGAGTAGTAACATTCAGTACTTC; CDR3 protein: CASSQEGSGSSNIQYF